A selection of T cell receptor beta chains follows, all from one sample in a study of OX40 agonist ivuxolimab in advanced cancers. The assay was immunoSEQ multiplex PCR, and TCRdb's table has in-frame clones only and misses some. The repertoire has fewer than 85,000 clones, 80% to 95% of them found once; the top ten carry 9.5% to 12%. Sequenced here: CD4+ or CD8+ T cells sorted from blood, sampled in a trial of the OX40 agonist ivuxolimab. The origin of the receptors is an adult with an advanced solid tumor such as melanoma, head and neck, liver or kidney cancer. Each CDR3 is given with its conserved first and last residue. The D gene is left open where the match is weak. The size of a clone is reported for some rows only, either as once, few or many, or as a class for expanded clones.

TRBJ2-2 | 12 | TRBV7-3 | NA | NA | TGTGCCAGCAGCAGTTACACCGGGGAGCTGTTTTTT | CASSSYTGELFF
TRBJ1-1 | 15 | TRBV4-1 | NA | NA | TGCGCCAGCAGCCCCCCAAGCTCCCCCAGTTCGGAAGCTTTCTTT | CASSPPSSPSSEAFF
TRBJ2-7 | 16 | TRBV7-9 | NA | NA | TGTGCCAGCAGCCCAAACAGTGGCCCGAGCTCCTACGAGCAGTACTTC | CASSPNSGPSSYEQYF
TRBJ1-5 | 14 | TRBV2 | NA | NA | TGTGCCAGCAGCCAATTTACACTTAATCAGCCCCAGCATTTT | CASSQFTLNQPQHF
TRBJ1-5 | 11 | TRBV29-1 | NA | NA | TGCAGCGTTGTGATAGCGGGACTCCAGCATTTT | CSVVIAGLQHF
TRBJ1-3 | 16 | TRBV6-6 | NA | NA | TGTGCCAGCAGGCCCGGGACAATGGATTCTGGAAACACCATATATTTT | CASRPGTMDSGNTIYF
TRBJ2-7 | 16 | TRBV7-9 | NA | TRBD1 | TGTGCCAGCAGCTTAGTGGGGACAGGGTTCTCCTACGAGCAGTACTTC | CASSLVGTGFSYEQYF
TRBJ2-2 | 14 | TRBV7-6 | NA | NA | TGTGCCAGCAGCCTAGCTGGCGTAAGGGGGGAGCTGTTTTTT | CASSLAGVRGELFF
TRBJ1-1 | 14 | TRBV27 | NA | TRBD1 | TGTGCCAGCCAAGAGATACAGGGGGCCGCTGAAGCTTTCTTT | CASQEIQGAAEAFF
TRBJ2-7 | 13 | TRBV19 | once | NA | TGTGCCAGTAGTATATGGCGGGAAACCGAGCAGTACTTC | CASSIWRETEQYF
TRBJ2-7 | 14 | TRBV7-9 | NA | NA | TGTGCCAGCAGCTTAGGCAGGGCCCTCTACGAGCAGTACTTC | CASSLGRALYEQYF
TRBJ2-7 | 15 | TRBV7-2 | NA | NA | TGTGCCAGCAGCTTCTACCAAGGGGGAGGTTACGAGCAGTACTTC | CASSFYQGGGYEQYF
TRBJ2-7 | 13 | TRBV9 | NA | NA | TGTGCCAGCAGCGGCGGGACAGCATACGAGCAGTACTTC | CASSGGTAYEQYF
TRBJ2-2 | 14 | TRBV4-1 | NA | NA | TGCGCCAGCAGCCACCTAGCGAGCACCGGGGAGCTGTTTTTT | CASSHLASTGELFF
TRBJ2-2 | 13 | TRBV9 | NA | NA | TGTGCCAGCAGCGTGGGGCCCACCGGGGAGCTGTTTTTT | CASSVGPTGELFF
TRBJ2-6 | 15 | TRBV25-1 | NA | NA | TGTGCCAGCAGTGGATCTTACTCCGGGGCCAACGTCCTGACTTTC | CASSGSYSGANVLTF
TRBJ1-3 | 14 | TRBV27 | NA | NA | TGTGCCAGCAGTTTTTTGGGTGCTGGAAACACCATATATTTT | CASSFLGAGNTIYF
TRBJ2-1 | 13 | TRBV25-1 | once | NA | TGTGCCAGCAGTGGCCCAGGGGGGAATGAGCAGTTCTTC | CASSGPGGNEQFF
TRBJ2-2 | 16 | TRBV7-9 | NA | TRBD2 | TGTGCCAGCAGCGTCTTCGCGGGGGTGAACACCGGGGAGCTGTTTTTT | CASSVFAGVNTGELFF
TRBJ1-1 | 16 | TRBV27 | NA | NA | TGTGCCAGCAGTTTTGGGGGAACAGGGTGGTACACTGAAGCTTTCTTT | CASSFGGTGWYTEAFF
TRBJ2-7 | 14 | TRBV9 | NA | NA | TGTGCCAGCAGCGTTCGACTAGACTCCTACGAGCAGTACTTC | CASSVRLDSYEQYF
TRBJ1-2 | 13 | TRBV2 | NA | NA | TGTGCCAGCAGCCCCGCGGTCGGCTATGGCTACACCTTC | CASSPAVGYGYTF
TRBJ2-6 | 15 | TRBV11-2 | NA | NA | TGTGCCAGCAGCTTACCCCACCAGGTTCCCAACGTCCTGACTTTC | CASSLPHQVPNVLTF
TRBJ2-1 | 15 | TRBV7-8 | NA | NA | TGTGCCAGCAGCCCGGGTGGCACTTCCTACAATGAGCAGTTCTTC | CASSPGGTSYNEQFF
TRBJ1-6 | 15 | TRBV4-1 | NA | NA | TGCGCCAGCAGCCAAGTAGGAGATAATAATTCACCCCTCCACTTT | CASSQVGDNNSPLHF
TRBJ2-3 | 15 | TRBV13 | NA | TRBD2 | TGTGCCAGCAGCCTAGCGGGGGCAAACACAGATACGCAGTATTTT | CASSLAGANTDTQYF
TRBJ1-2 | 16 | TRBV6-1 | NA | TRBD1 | TGTGCCAGCAGTGCCGACCGGGACAGTGAGAACTATGGCTACACCTTC | CASSADRDSENYGYTF
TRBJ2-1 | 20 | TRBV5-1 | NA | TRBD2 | TGCGCCAGCAGCTTGTGGTTTCCCCGGGAGGGGGTTCTCTCCTACAATGAGCAGTTCTTC | CASSLWFPREGVLSYNEQFF
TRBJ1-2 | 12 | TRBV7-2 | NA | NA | TGTGCCAGCAGCCCGGGCCTCTATGGCTACACCTTC | CASSPGLYGYTF
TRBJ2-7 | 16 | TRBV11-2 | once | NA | TGTGCCAGCAGCTTAGTTAGGCAGGAAGGGTACTACGAGCAGTACTTC | CASSLVRQEGYYEQYF
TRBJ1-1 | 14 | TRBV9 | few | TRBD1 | TGTGCCAGCAGCGATGGACAGGCTAACACTGAAGCTTTCTTT | CASSDGQANTEAFF
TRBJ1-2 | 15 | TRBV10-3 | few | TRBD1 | TGTGCCATCAGTGAAGCCGGGACAGTCAGCTATGGCTACACCTTC | CAISEAGTVSYGYTF
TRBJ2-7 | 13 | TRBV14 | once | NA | TGTGCCAGCAGCCAAGCAAGGCGGGGCGAGCAGTACTTC | CASSQARRGEQYF
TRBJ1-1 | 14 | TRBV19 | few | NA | TGTGCCAGTAGTATGGGACGACAGTACACTGAAGCTTTCTTT | CASSMGRQYTEAFF
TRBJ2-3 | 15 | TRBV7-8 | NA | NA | TGTGCCAGCAGCCCCGACAGTCCTAGCACAGATACGCAGTATTTT | CASSPDSPSTDTQYF
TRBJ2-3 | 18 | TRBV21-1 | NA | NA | TGTGCCAGCAGCACCCGGACTAGCGGGGGGGCTAGCACAGATACGCAGTATTTT | CASSTRTSGGASTDTQYF
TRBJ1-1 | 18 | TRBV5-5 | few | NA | TGTGCCAGCAGCTTGGCCGGGGCAGCTTGGAGTGAGAACACTGAAGCTTTCTTT | CASSLAGAAWSENTEAFF
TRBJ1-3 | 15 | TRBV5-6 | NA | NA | TGTGCCAGCAGCTTCGGCCTTACCTCTGGAAACACCATATATTTT | CASSFGLTSGNTIYF